This T cell receptor (beta chain) was sequenced during a study of Ad26.COV2.S vaccination and SARS-CoV-2 variants. The repertoire was sequenced with immunoSEQ multiplex PCR; TCRdb's copy has only in-frame clones and lacks some. The sample lists hundreds of thousands of clones, under 95% occurring once. On this clone: Its antigen is unidentified.

Study-wide results and caveats: Measurement of non-spike TCR breadth gave similar results in vaccine and placebo recipients. Total responses of T cells may have been underestimated by the analyses of TCR breadth and depth.

Between the trimmed V and J ends, which lost 5 bases and 0 bases, there was a span of 14 bases. The CDR3 covers 17 residues. Germline loops: CDR1 SGHVS, CDR2 FNYEAQ. The TCR comes from a human donor who had recovered from COVID-19. This sample comprised peripheral blood, obtained after recovery from COVID-19. This chain joins TRBV7-6 and TRBJ1-6; weak D call: TRBD1 (5 bases). CDR3 bases: TGTGCCAGCAGCCCAGGGCGGATTCACTCCTATAATTCACCCCTCCACTTT. Translation: CASSPGRIHSYNSPLHF.